This T cell receptor (beta chain) appears in the sequencing data of a study of T cells in Graves' hyperthyroidism and ophthalmopathy. Researchers amplified the TCR beta CDR3 regions from RNA transcripts. First-round RT-PCR of the TCR CDR3 relied on the HTBI primer set. MiXCR, applied by TCRdb to the multiplex PCR reads, yields one record per CDR3 protein. The sample yields 600,000 or so distinct CDR3 sequences, around 15% seen once. General study findings and limits: Stable hyperthyroidism was separated from ophthalmopathy by a model based on 13 V-J features. Median prediction lead before ophthalmopathy onset was 6 to 8 months with the model.

Stable Graves' hyperthyroidism denoted no ophthalmopathy progression over 18 months. For the diagnoses, clinical symptoms, serum thyroxine and TRAb, thyroid ultrasound and orbital computed tomography were used. Worth noting for this clonotype: Its antigen is unidentified.

The V and J ends lost 11 bases and 6 bases respectively, with 14 bases between them. CDR3 length: 12 amino acids. Per germline, CDR1 LNHDA and CDR2 SQIVND (reference sequence). The TCR sequence derives from a woman aged 25 to 45 with Graves' hyperthyroidism. The sequenced sample consisted of blood. The chain combines TRBV19 with TRBJ1-5, with D tentatively TRBD1 (5 bases). The CDR3 here is CASSRGAQPQHF. For the CDR3, the DNA is TGTGCCTCCTCCAGAGGGGCTCAGCCCCAGCATTTT.